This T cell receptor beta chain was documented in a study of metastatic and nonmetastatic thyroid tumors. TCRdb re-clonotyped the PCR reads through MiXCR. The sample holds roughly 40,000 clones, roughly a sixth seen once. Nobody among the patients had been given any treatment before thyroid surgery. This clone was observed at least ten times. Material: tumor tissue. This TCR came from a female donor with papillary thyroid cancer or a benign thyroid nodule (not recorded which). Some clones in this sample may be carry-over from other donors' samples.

CDR3 coding DNA: TGTGCCAGCAGCGCAGAGTTTGGGGGGGGACAGGGTAGGGAAAAACTGTTTTTT. Translating it yields CASSAEFGGGQGREKLFF. The chain uses TRBV9 and TRBJ1-4; TRBD1 agrees at 9 bases. The CDR3 extends over 18 amino acids. J was trimmed by 8 bases and V by 3 bases; bases with no gene match: 17. The germline V gene encodes CDR1 SGDLS and CDR2 YYNGEE.